The 32 T cell receptor beta chains below all came from one sample that was sequenced in a study (dated by TCRdb to 2015 to 2017). The library was built by means of 5' RACE. Sequencer: Illumina MiSeq. TCRdb reran the public reads through fastp at Q25 and MiXCR, keeping productive beta chains. Entries that share a CDR3 protein sequence are merged under the most common genes and DNA. For this sample the table gives 60,000 to 65,000 distinct CDR3 sequences, of which under 25% were detected only once. The biggest ten clones account for about 3% of the sample. Sequenced input: memory CD4+ T cells sorted from a lymph node. In light of the paper, this sample's cell subset or site label describes: memory CD4+ T cells, CD4+CD45RO+CD25-. The receptors were sampled from a female donor with breast cancer.

The chain is built from TRBV2 and TRBJ2-3; D is ambiguous. In germline, CDR1 is SNHLY, CDR2 FYNNEI. This CDR3 spans 14 amino acids. V lost 8 bases and J lost 6, with 18 bases in between. The CDR3 sequence is CASGPLIGSDTQYF. The DNA for the CDR3 is TGTGCCAGCGGCCCTCTAATAGGGTCCGATACGCAGTATTTT.

Ten or more counts support this clonotype. The V and J genes are TRBV20-1 and TRBJ2-3; TRBD2 matches at 10 bases. Germline lookup yields CDR1 DFQATT and CDR2 SNEGSKA (reference sequence). This CDR3 has 16 amino acids. Germline trimming cut 3 bases from V and 2 bases from J; bases unmatched to any gene: 8. The CDR3 DNA is TGCAGTGCTAGTCAACTAGCGGGATCCGCCACAGATACGCAGTATTTT. Translation gives CSASQLAGSATDTQYF.

This clonotype was seen repeatedly, ten times or more. The rearrangement links TRBV7-9 to TRBJ2-7, with unresolved D. Germline CDR1 SEHNR, CDR2 FQNEAQ (reference sequence). This CDR3 spans 15 amino acids. Trimming stripped 0 bases from V and 2 bases from J, with 11 bases between. CDR3 nucleotides: TGTGCCAGCAGCTTAGCTGGAGATCCAGCCTACGAGCAGTACTTC. This sequence encodes CASSLAGDPAYEQYF.

To note about this clonotype: Mismatch with germline at one junction end may stem from a read error. V and J are TRBV6-1 and TRBJ2-3; 8 nucleotides agree with TRBD1. Germline V gives CDR1 MNHNS, CDR2 SASEGT. This CDR3 region has 16 residues. The CDR3 protein is CAGSEATGVSTDTQYF. The CDR3 DNA follows: TGTGCCGGCAGTGAAGCGACAGGGGTTAGCACAGATACGCAGTATTTT.

This clonotype showed up many times. J is TRBJ2-7 and V is TRBV7-9; D ambiguous. Per germline, CDR1 SEHNR and CDR2 FQNEAQ (reference sequence). This CDR3 spans 12 amino acids. Between the trimmed V and J ends, which lost 3 bases and 2 bases, there was a span of 5 bases. CDR3: CASSFMTYEQYF. CDR3 DNA sequence: TGTGCCAGCAGCTTCATGACCTACGAGCAGTACTTC.

A few counts support this clonotype. This sequence joins TRBV5-1 and TRBJ2-6, with a possible D match to TRBD1 (6 bases). This CDR3 contains 17 residues. Germline-derived CDR1 and CDR2 are SGHRS and YFSETQ. V lost 4 bases and J lost 0, with 14 bases in between. The CDR3 sequence is CASSPTTGNSGANVLTF. The CDR3 DNA is TGCGCCAGCAGCCCGACTACAGGGAACTCTGGGGCCAACGTCCTGACTTTC.

This clonotype was found many times. The CDR3 nucleotides are TGTGCCAGCAGCTCCTTAGGTTTGGGATACGGGGAGCTGTTTTTT. Translated, it gives CASSSLGLGYGELFF. The genes are TRBV7-3 and TRBJ2-2; D is unclear. The V gene lost 4 bases and the J gene lost 7 bases, with 16 bases spanning the gap. The germline V gene has CDR1 SGHTA and CDR2 FQGTGA. The CDR3 runs to 15 residues.

In this sample, this clonotype turned up a few times. The CDR3 DNA is TGCGCCAGCAGCTTTGGGACAGGGGATCGCACTGAAGCTTTCTTT. Amino acid sequence: CASSFGTGDRTEAFF. The chain uses TRBV5-1 and TRBJ1-1; 10 bases align to TRBD1. The V gene's germline CDR1 is SGHRS and CDR2 YFSETQ. With 2 bases clipped from V and 4 bases from J, the junction kept 5 bases outside the gene matches. The CDR3 contains 15 residues.

This clonotype was seen ten or more times. The chain has TRBV29-1 and TRBJ2-2; 8 bases map to TRBD1. The CDR3 runs to 16 residues. J lost 1 base, V lost 2 bases, and 6 bases had no gene match. Germline V gives CDR1 SQVTM, CDR2 ANQGSEA. This CDR3 is CSVEIGQGQNTGELFF. The CDR3 DNA is TGCAGCGTTGAAATCGGACAGGGACAGAACACCGGGGAGCTGTTTTTT.

This chain uses TRBV5-1 with TRBJ1-2; 7 bases line up with TRBD1. CDR3 length: 15 residues. Looked up from germline, CDR1 is SGHRS and CDR2 is YFSETQ. The V segment lost 4 bases and the J segment 6 bases; nucleotides outside the gene matches: 12. As DNA, the CDR3 is TGCGCCAGCAGCCCCTCAGGGGGATTAAGGAATGGCTACACCTTC. This gives the protein CASSPSGGLRNGYTF.

This clonotype was seen at least ten times. The genes are TRBV10-3 and TRBJ2-3, with 8 bases identical to TRBD1. V lost 8 bases and J lost 0; bases outside the gene matches: 4. This CDR3 is built from 14 residues. CDR1 ENHRY and CDR2 SYGVKD come from the germline V gene. The CDR3 nucleotides are TGTGCCATCTCGGACAGGGCTAGCACAGATACGCAGTATTTT. Protein product: CAISDRASTDTQYF.

This clonotype turned up a few times. The V call is TRBV6-2 or TRBV6-3, the J call TRBJ1-2; D is unclear. Trimming took 8 bases from V and 3 from J, leaving 13 bases between them. The germline gives CDR1 MNHEY, CDR2 SVGEGT. This CDR3 has 13 residues. The CDR3 spells CASVRVGDYGYTF. CDR3 DNA sequence: TGTGCCAGCGTTCGGGTCGGGGACTATGGCTACACCTTC.

This clonotype was detected many times. The chain joins TRBV5-4 to TRBJ2-5, with D possibly being TRBD1 or TRBD2 (5 bases each). The germline CDR1 and CDR2 sequences are SGHNT and YYREEE (reference sequence). The V and J ends lost 4 bases and 4 bases respectively, with 11 bases between them. There are 13 residues in the CDR3. The CDR3 protein is CASSPGQAETQYF. The DNA of the CDR3 is TGTGCCAGCAGCCCGGGGCAGGCAGAGACCCAGTACTTC.

This clonotype was observed a handful of times. V usage is TRBV11-2 and J usage is TRBJ2-3; 12 nucleotides align to TRBD1. The CDR3 has 15 amino acids. CDR1 and CDR2 from the germline V gene are SGHAT and FQNNGV. J lost 6 bases, V lost 5 bases, and 6 bases had no gene match. CDR3 loop: CASSRRDRGLDTQYF. CDR3 nucleotides: TGTGCCAGCAGCCGCCGGGACAGGGGGCTGGATACGCAGTATTTT.

This clonotype showed up just once. The rearrangement uses TRBV6-6 and TRBJ2-7; no clear D. Germline V lookup: CDR1 MNHNY, CDR2 SVGAGI (reference sequence). This CDR3 comprises 13 residues. Trimming removed 3 bases at V and 6 bases at J, with 12 bases between. CDR3 region: CASSYEVVSEQYF. The CDR3 DNA reads as TGTGCCAGCAGTTATGAAGTAGTCTCCGAGCAGTACTTC.

This clonotype occurred a few times. V is TRBV5-5 and J is TRBJ2-7; D is unresolved. V lost 0 bases, J lost 3 bases, and 16 bases lay in between. Germline lookup yields CDR1 SGHKS and CDR2 YYEKEE (reference sequence). The CDR3 has 16 amino acids. The CDR3 reads CASSLAYGFPVYEQYF. The CDR3 coding sequence is TGTGCCAGCAGCTTGGCTTACGGATTCCCTGTCTACGAGCAGTACTTC.

The table lists this clonotype with a few counts. V is TRBV5-1 and J is TRBJ2-7; TRBD2 is a possible D gene (6 bases). V lost 10 bases to trimming and J lost 8 bases, with 22 bases between them. This CDR3 is built from 13 residues. Germline assignment: CDR1 SGHRS and CDR2 YFSETQ. This CDR3 reads CARIPDNGGQQYF. CDR3 coding DNA: TGCGCCCGCATCCCGGACAACGGAGGGCAGCAGTACTTC.

This clonotype turned up a few times. The chain couples TRBV6-1 to TRBJ1-5; tentative D call: TRBD1 (5 bases). The CDR3 length is 14 residues. V dropped 2 bases and J dropped 5 bases, with 10 bases sitting between them. Germline loops: CDR1 MNHNS, CDR2 SASEGT. The CDR3 loop is CASSEMGLHQPQHF. The CDR3 DNA follows: TGTGCCAGCAGTGAAATGGGGCTCCATCAGCCCCAGCATTTT.

This clonotype was seen a handful of times. J is TRBJ2-2 and V is TRBV20-1; 9 bases map to TRBD2. The CDR3 covers 14 residues. Germline values: CDR1 DFQATT, CDR2 SNEGSKA (reference sequence). V lost 2 bases and J lost 8; bases outside the gene matches: 6. The CDR3 nucleotides are TGCAGTGCTAGAATGGTAGCGGGAGATGGGGAGCTGTTTTTT. This codes for CSARMVAGDGELFF.

This clonotype was seen many times. The gene calls are TRBV6-6 and TRBJ2-7; 8 positions match TRBD1. From germline, CDR1 is MNHNY and CDR2 SVGAGI (reference sequence). CDR3 length equals 14 residues. With 5 bases clipped from V and 6 bases from J, the junction kept 9 bases outside the gene matches. CDR3 protein: CASSRQTGVGEQYF. Written as DNA, the CDR3 is TGTGCCAGCAGTAGGCAGACAGGGGTAGGCGAGCAGTACTTC.

The chain combines TRBV3-1 with TRBJ2-7, with D possibly TRBD2 on 6 matching bases. Looked up from germline, CDR1 is LGHDT and CDR2 is YNNKEL (reference sequence). The CDR3 spans 12 residues. The germline V and J ends were trimmed by 5 bases and 6 bases, with 11 bases remaining between them. Here the CDR3 DNA reads TGTGCCAGCAGCGCGACTAGAGTCGAGCAGTACTTC. It encodes CASSATRVEQYF.

The rearrangement links TRBV5-1 to TRBJ2-5, with 7 nucleotides matching TRBD1. Germline values: CDR1 SGHRS, CDR2 YFSETQ. Trimming at V came to 4 bases and at J to 3 bases, leaving 9 bases not matched to a gene. This CDR3 is built from 15 residues. This CDR3 is CASSLQTGKEETQYF. The CDR3 DNA is TGCGCCAGCAGCCTCCAGACAGGGAAGGAAGAGACCCAGTACTTC.

This clonotype was seen a handful of times. V and J are TRBV5-1 and TRBJ2-7, with D uncertain. This CDR3 has 14 amino acids. CDR1 SGHRS and CDR2 YFSETQ come from the germline V gene. The germline V and J ends were trimmed by 4 bases and 5 bases, with 16 bases remaining between them. CDR3 sequence reads: CASSPGLPVDEQYF. The CDR3, as DNA: TGCGCCAGCAGCCCGGGCCTCCCAGTCGACGAGCAGTACTTC.

The V and J genes are TRBV24-1 and TRBJ2-1; tentatively, D is TRBD2 (6 bases). With 9 bases removed from V and 5 bases from J, the gap between germline ends came to 16 bases. The CDR3 extends over 14 amino acids. CDR1 is KGHDR and CDR2 is SFDVKD in the germline V gene. CDR3 residues: CATQDSGYDNEQFF. CDR3 DNA sequence: TGTGCCACCCAAGATAGCGGCTACGACAATGAGCAGTTCTTC.

This clonotype was seen ten or more times. This rearrangement joins TRBV6-2 or TRBV6-3 to TRBJ2-5; D is unresolved. The germline CDR1 and CDR2 sequences are MNHEY and SVGEGT. This CDR3 spans 11 amino acids. V lost 2 bases, J lost 5 bases, and 3 bases lay in between. CDR3 DNA sequence: TGTGCCAGCAGTTACATGGAGACCCAGTACTTC. It is translated as CASSYMETQYF.

The chain carries TRBV3-2 and TRBJ2-5; the table assigns TRBD1, which was not confirmed against the DNA. TRBV3-2 is tagged as a pseudogene. This CDR3 contains 15 residues. The CDR3 bases are TGTGCCAGCAGCTCCTCCGGGACAGACCAAGAGACCCAGTACTTC. Protein: CASSSSGTDQETQYF.

The CDR3: CASSLGEGGYTF. Here the CDR3 DNA reads TGCGCCAGCAGCTTGGGGGAAGGAGGCTACACCTTC. The chain couples TRBV5-1 to TRBJ1-2, with D unresolved. Between the trimmed V and J ends, which lost 0 bases and 8 bases, there was a span of 8 bases. The CDR3 is made up of 12 amino acids. The germline gives CDR1 SGHRS, CDR2 YFSETQ. Together with reference TRBV5-1 and TRBJ1-2, the CDR3 gives the full variable domain: KAGVTQTPRYLIKTRGQQVTLSCSPISGHRSVSWYQQTPGQGLQFLFEYFSETQRNKGNFPGRFSGRQFSNSRSEMNVSTLELGDSALYLCASSLGEGGYTFGSGTRLTVV.

The rearrangement links TRBV5-1 to TRBJ2-2; a weak D match, TRBD2 (5 bases). Germline V CDR1 and CDR2: SGHRS, YFSETQ. This CDR3 is built from 13 residues. Trimming removed 5 bases from V and 7 bases from J, with 12 bases in between. This chain's CDR3 is CASSFGNGGELFF. Here the CDR3 DNA reads TGCGCCAGCAGTTTCGGGAACGGCGGGGAGCTGTTTTTT. Supplemented by reference TRBV5-1 and TRBJ2-2, the full variable domain reads KAGVTQTPRYLIKTRGQQVTLSCSPISGHRSVSWYQQTPGQGLQFLFEYFSETQRNKGNFPGRFSGRQFSNSRSEMNVSTLELGDSALYLCASSFGNGGELFFGEGSRLTVL.

This sequence joins TRBV7-9 and TRBJ2-3, with D hard to call. V lost 5 bases, J lost 6 bases, and 6 bases lay in between. The V gene's germline CDR1 is SEHNR and CDR2 FQNEAQ (reference sequence). This CDR3 has 11 amino acids. The CDR3 loop reads CASSSSDTQYF. As DNA, the CDR3 is TGTGCCAGCAGCAGTTCCGATACGCAGTATTTT.

This clonotype showed up just a few times. CDR3 sequence (DNA): TGCAGTGCTAGGATAGGGAATAGCAATCAGCCCCAGCATTTT. It encodes CSARIGNSNQPQHF. The chain carries TRBV20-1 and TRBJ1-5; D gene ambiguous. CDR1 and CDR2 from the germline V gene are DFQATT and SNEGSKA (reference sequence). The V end lost 3 bases, the J end lost 0 bases, and 9 bases lay between the germline ends. The CDR3 totals 14 residues.

This clonotype has a handful of counts. The chain combines TRBV5-6 with TRBJ2-7; no reliable D call. The CDR3 extends over 14 amino acids. Trimming left V 5 bases short and J 2 bases short, with 14 bases between. Germline V gives CDR1 SGHDT, CDR2 YYEEEE. CDR3 DNA: TGTGCCAGCAGTCGGTCGTGGCCCCCCTACGAGCAGTACTTC. Protein product: CASSRSWPPYEQYF.

The chain recombines TRBV15 with TRBJ1-1; D is perhaps TRBD1 (6 bases). V was shortened by 1 base and J by 4 bases, with 16 bases between the two germline ends. Germline loops: CDR1 LNHNV, CDR2 YYDKDF (reference sequence). This CDR3 has 16 amino acids. The CDR3 DNA is TGTGCCACCAGCAGAGTAACAGGGCTCAGGGGCACTGAAGCTTTCTTT. Its translation is CATSRVTGLRGTEAFF.